These T cell receptor beta chains were read from a single sample in a study of control samples from healthy donors and cancer patients. Profiling relied on immunoSEQ multiplex PCR, and the TCRdb table lists in-frame clones only, not all of them. The sample shows 150,000 or so clones, approximately 94% of them seen only once. The sequenced sample consisted of blood. The receptors come from a middle-aged man in good health. CDR3s include the opening cysteine and the closing phenylalanine or tryptophan.

TRBV25-1	TRBJ2-3	CASSDGDFVDTQYF
TRBV13	TRBJ2-3	CASSDSEASTDAQYF
TRBV6-5	TRBJ1-1	CASSYRGKNTEAFF
TRBV5-1	TRBJ1-3	CASTDRDTRGNTIYF
TRBV30	TRBJ2-4	CAWSGTENIQYF
TRBV7-8	TRBJ1-5	CASSPRWGNQPQHF
TRBV5-1	TRBJ2-3	CASSLRASGRTDTQYF
TRBV19	TRBJ1-2	CASSSYGTGYGYTF
TRBV4-2	TRBJ2-2	CASSQVKFPLAGELFF
TRBV9	TRBJ2-2	CASSGGTSGRTGELFF
TRBV5-6	TRBJ1-1	CASSQTGTNTEAFF
TRBV5-4	TRBJ1-6	CASSPANRQGRSPLHF
TRBV4-2	TRBJ2-1	CASSSHSGSFNEQFF
TRBV3-1/TRBV3-2	TRBJ2-7	CASSQSPHEQYF
TRBV7-7	TRBJ2-2	CASSPNGVNTGELFF
TRBV28	TRBJ1-4	CASSPDSASLGGRIAF
TRBV7-3	TRBJ1-2	CASSSDTGAAGYTF
TRBV27	TRBJ1-6	CASSLRTGSYNSPLHF
TRBV6-1	TRBJ1-6	CASSDRGGGSPLHF
TRBV24-1	TRBJ1-4	CATSDRRQGATNEKLFF
TRBV7-2	TRBJ1-2	CASSSYQGYGGYTF
TRBV14	TRBJ1-1	CASSQPGRGISEYTEAFF
TRBV6-6	TRBJ1-5	CASSSKGASNQPQHF
TRBV5-1	TRBJ1-1	CASSLEEGVNTEAFF
TRBV24-1	TRBJ1-1	CATSDFRGNEAFF
TRBV6-2/TRBV6-3	TRBJ2-7	CASSYSTTYEQYF
TRBV7-3	TRBJ2-1	CASSLSGTEQFF
TRBV10-3	TRBJ1-2	CAISEMADTGTYGYTF
TRBV6-4	TRBJ1-1	CASSLDGTENTEAFF
TRBV6-5	TRBJ2-7	CASRDSLSTYEQYF